The T cell receptor (beta chain) under discussion was sequenced for a study of T cells in localized non-small cell lung cancer. TCRdb's table, derived via immunoSEQ multiplex PCR, lists solely in-frame clones and lacks some. This table holds fewer than 20,000 clones, approximately 91% found once. The CDR3 is 15 residues long. Germline V gene lookup returns CDR1 SGHNT and CDR2 YYREEE (reference sequence). Trimming removed 4 bases from V and 0 bases from J, with 11 bases in between. This sequence joins TRBV5-4 and TRBJ1-3; no clear D gene. This material consisted of peripheral blood, taken before any cancer treatment. This receptor was obtained from a woman between 35 and 75 years old with stage I lung adenocarcinoma. As DNA, the CDR3 is TGTGCCAGCAGCAAAGACTGGAGCTCTGGAAACACCATATATTTT. It translates to CASSKDWSSGNTIYF.